This T cell receptor (beta chain) was sequenced in a study of PD-1 blockade in classical Hodgkin lymphoma (dated by TCRdb to between 2020 and 2021). In terms of the full investigation: Nivolumab dosing was 3 mg/kg intravenously every 2 weeks, continuing until either disease progression or unacceptable toxicity. A peripheral blood immune signature of response to PD-1 blockade in classical Hodgkin lymphoma was defined using TCR beta sequencing and CyTOF.

Including the terminal cysteine and phenylalanine, the CDR3 comprises 13 residues. Only the CDR3 DNA is retained, 39 bases long and in frame from the first base. Trimming at the junction amounts to 6 bases on V and 4 bases on J, and the germline ends lie 12 bases apart. The germline V gene (reference sequence) gives CDR1 as WNHNN and CDR2 as SYGVQD. A note on this clone: Its antigen is still unknown. No much larger clone exists at a distance of one base, and base qualities are not known.

The Qiagen DNeasy kit was used to extract genomic DNA both from unsorted PBMCs and from the negatively selected CD4+ and CD8+ fractions. TCR beta CDR3 regions were amplified by immunoSEQ multiplex PCR using primers annealing to V and J segments. A synthetic immune receptor repertoire was used to minimize amplification bias, and any remaining bias was removed computationally after sequencing. The source study handled its data this way. Repertoire diversity was quantified as the Shannon entropy index using custom Python scripts. Unsorted, CD4+ and CD8+ repertoires were analyzed separately, except for combined analyses in which CD4+ and CD8+ sequences were merged in silico. Clonal expansion was defined as at least a 2-fold frequency increase after treatment relative to C1D1, with a pseudocount of 0.5 for undetected baseline clones. Singleton clones were defined as clones with 0 or 1 copy at C1D1, and non-singleton clones were defined as clones with 2 or more copies. Clones expanded in unsorted samples were annotated as CD4+, CD8+ or unknown by matching protein sequences in sorted samples from the same patient. Wilcoxon tests on paired samples were used to test diversity changes from C1D1 to C4D1. Held by TCRdb, this immuneACCESS table contains in-frame sequences only and omits some clones. Under half of the omission traces to an unresolved V gene where checked; the cause of the rest is unknown. V and J calls and clone size come straight from that table; D and trimming were deduced from the DNA. The sample includes about 14,000 clones, with over 70% observed a single time. The ten largest clones take up approximately 26% of the sample.

Read against the paper, the sample's time point label means: cycle 2 day 1 (C2D1) of nivolumab. All trial patients had relapsed after autologous stem cell transplantation, with cohorts A, B and C differing in prior brentuximab vedotin exposure. A total of roughly 57 patients with relapsed/refractory classical Hodgkin lymphoma made up the trial cohort, and each patient's best overall response was complete response, partial response or progressive disease. Trial patients were treated with single-agent nivolumab in the multi-cohort phase II CheckMate 205 trial. An independent review committee assessed best overall response by applying the 2007 International Working Group response criteria. PBMCs from the trial were collected at three points: immediately before nivolumab initiation (C1D1), and during therapy at cycle 2 day 1 and cycle 4 day 1. Peripheral blood was collected in 8 mL Vacutainer Cell Preparation Tubes, from which PBMCs were isolated by centrifugation and then cryopreserved.

The paper's findings and limits, for the study overall: Baseline TCR diversity was reported to be lower in newly diagnosed patients than in healthy donors, and even lower in relapsed/refractory patients. Among trial patients, those achieving complete response had baseline diversity similar to that of newly diagnosed patients, while diversity was significantly lower in partial responders and progressors. The study was restricted to a single clinical trial cohort, and the causes of repertoire differences, possibly disease activity or prior therapy, were left undefined. Lower diversity was seen in patients whose nivolumab began less than 1 year after ASCT, and these patients were left out of later analyses so that immune reconstitution would not confound the results. CD4+ but not CD8+ TCR diversity rose significantly by C4D1 (p=0.0027 vs p=0.16), most apparent in complete responders (p=0.02).

The sequence was collected from a human donor with classical Hodgkin lymphoma. The receptor chain draws on TRBV10-1 and TRBJ1-2; TRBD1 is perhaps the D gene, given 5 matching bases. The starting material was peripheral blood mononuclear cells (PBMCs), obtained before the second cycle of nivolumab. CDR3 region: CASSPGPFYGYTF. DNA sequence: TGCGCCAGCAGCCCGGGACCTTTCTATGGCTACACCTTC.